This T cell receptor beta chain is from a study of blood T cell repertoires in COVID-19. About the research overall: Sources were T cells, B-cell-depleted T cells, or PBMCs; the material itself was cDNA or gDNA.

CDR1 and CDR2 (germline): SGHDT, YYEEEE. V dropped 2 bases and J dropped 0 bases, with 9 bases sitting between them. The CDR3 has 15 residues. Authors' processing steps: It was from reference gene primer amplification that nucleated cell counts were estimated. The protocol was immunoSEQ multiplex PCR, while the TCRdb copy is restricted to in-frame clones and leaves out a portion. V, J and clone size were drawn from that table, and D and trimming were deduced from the DNA. This sample has some 260,000 clones; around nine tenths occur once, and the top ten carry around 9.6%. Followed longitudinally, the Seattle patients had been enrolled during active infection.

The sample taken for sequencing was peripheral blood. The genes are TRBV5-6 and TRBJ2-1; no clear D gene. This clonotype originated in a woman aged 65 to 85 with COVID-19, enrolled during active disease. Here the CDR3 DNA reads TGTGCCAGCAGCTTACCAGAATACTCCTACAATGAGCAGTTCTTC. Translation: CASSLPEYSYNEQFF. The whole variable domain, filled in from reference TRBV5-6 and TRBJ2-1, reads DAGVTQSPTHLIKTRGQQVTLRCSPKSGHDTVSWYQQALGQGPQFIFQYYEEEERQRGNFPDRFSGHQFPNYSSELNVNALLLGDSALYLCASSLPEYSYNEQFFGPGTRLTVL.